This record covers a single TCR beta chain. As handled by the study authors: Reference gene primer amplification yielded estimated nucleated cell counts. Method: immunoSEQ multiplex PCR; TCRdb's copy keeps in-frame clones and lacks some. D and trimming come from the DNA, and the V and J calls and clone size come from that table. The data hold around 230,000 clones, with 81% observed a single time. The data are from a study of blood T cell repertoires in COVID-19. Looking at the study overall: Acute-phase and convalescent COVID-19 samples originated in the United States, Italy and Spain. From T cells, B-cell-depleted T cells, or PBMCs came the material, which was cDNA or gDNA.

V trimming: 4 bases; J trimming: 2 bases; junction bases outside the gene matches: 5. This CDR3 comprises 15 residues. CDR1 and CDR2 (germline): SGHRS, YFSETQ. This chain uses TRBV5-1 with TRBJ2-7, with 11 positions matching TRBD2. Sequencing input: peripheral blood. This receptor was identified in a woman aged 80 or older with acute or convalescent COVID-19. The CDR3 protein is CASSTTSGGPYEQYF. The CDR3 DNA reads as TGCGCCAGCAGCACCACTAGCGGGGGCCCCTACGAGCAGTACTTC. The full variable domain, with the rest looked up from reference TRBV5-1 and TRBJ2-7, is KAGVTQTPRYLIKTRGQQVTLSCSPISGHRSVSWYQQTPGQGLQFLFEYFSETQRNKGNFPGRFSGRQFSNSRSEMNVSTLELGDSALYLCASSTTSGGPYEQYFGPGTRLTVT.